This T cell receptor (beta chain) stems from a study of tumor-infiltrating lymphocytes in localized non-small cell lung cancer. The method was immunoSEQ multiplex PCR; TCRdb's version includes in-frame clones alone and lacks a portion of them. The repertoire holds about 15,000 clones, with around two thirds as singletons. General study findings and limits: Technical variation could not be separated from intratumor heterogeneity here.

A word on this clone: Antigen: not known.

This receptor was obtained from a human donor with non-small cell lung cancer. Specimen: lung tumor tissue.

CDR3 DNA sequence: TGCAGCGTTGAAGCGGGACTCACAAGGGGGCAGTTCTTC. Protein product: CSVEAGLTRGQFF. The chain carries TRBV29-1 and TRBJ2-1; D perhaps matches TRBD2 (6 bases). The germline V gene has CDR1 SQVTM and CDR2 ANQGSEA. The CDR3 covers 13 residues. V was pared by 1 base and J by 12 bases, with 16 bases between.